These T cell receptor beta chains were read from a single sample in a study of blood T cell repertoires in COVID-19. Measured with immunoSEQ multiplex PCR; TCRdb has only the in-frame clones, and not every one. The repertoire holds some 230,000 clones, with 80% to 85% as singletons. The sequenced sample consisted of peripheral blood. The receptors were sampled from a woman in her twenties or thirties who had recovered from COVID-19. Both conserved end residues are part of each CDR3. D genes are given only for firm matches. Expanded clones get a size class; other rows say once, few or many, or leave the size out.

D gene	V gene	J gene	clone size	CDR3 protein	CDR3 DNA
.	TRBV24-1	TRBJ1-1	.	CATSPWGGTEAFF	TGTGCCACCAGCCCTTGGGGGGGCACTGAAGCTTTCTTT
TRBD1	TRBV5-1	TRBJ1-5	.	CASSLEGGQGPQHF	TGCGCCAGCAGCTTGGAAGGGGGCCAGGGACCCCAGCATTTT
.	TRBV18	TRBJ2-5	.	CASSPRDTGKGETQYF	TGTGCCAGCTCACCACGGGACACCGGAAAAGGGGAGACCCAGTACTTC
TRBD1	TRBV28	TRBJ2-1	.	CATGQGVLYNEQFF	TGTGCCACCGGGCAGGGGGTACTCTACAATGAGCAGTTCTTC
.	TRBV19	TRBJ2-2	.	CASSIWAERTNTGELFF	TGTGCCAGTAGTATCTGGGCCGAGAGAACGAACACCGGGGAGCTGTTTTTT
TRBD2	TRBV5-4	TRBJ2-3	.	CASSLGGGRARDTQYF	TGTGCCAGCAGCTTGGGGGGCGGGAGGGCCAGAGATACGCAGTATTTT
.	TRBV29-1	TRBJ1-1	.	CSVASGWGMNTEAFF	TGCAGCGTCGCTAGCGGGTGGGGAATGAACACTGAAGCTTTCTTT
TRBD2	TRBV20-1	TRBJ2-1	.	CSASSGSLNEQFF	TGCAGTGCTAGTAGCGGGAGCCTTAATGAGCAGTTCTTC
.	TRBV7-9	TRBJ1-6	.	CASSGQGNNSPLHF	TGTGCCAGCAGCGGTCAGGGGAATAATTCACCCCTCCACTTT
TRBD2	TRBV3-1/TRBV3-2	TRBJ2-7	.	CASRRRAGGRGEQYF	TGTGCCAGCAGACGCCGAGCGGGAGGCCGGGGGGAGCAGTACTTC
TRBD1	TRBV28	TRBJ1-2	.	CASSSPGTGARFNYGYTF	TGTGCCAGCAGTTCACCCGGGACAGGGGCCCGTTTTAATTATGGCTACACCTTC
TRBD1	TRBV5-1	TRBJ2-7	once	CASSYYGTGGYEQYF	TGCGCCAGCAGCTACTACGGGACAGGGGGCTACGAGCAGTACTTC
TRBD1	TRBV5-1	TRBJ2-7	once	CASSLSGQEMREQYF	TGCGCCAGCAGCTTGTCGGGACAGGAGATGAGGGAGCAGTACTTC
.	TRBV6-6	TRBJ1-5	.	CASSPDNVSNQPQHF	TGTGCCAGCAGTCCGGACAACGTAAGCAATCAGCCCCAGCATTTT
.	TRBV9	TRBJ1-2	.	CASSRQGIPNYGYTF	TGTGCCAGCAGCAGGCAGGGGATTCCTAACTATGGCTACACCTTC
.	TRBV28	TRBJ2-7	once	CASSLPPVSYEQYF	TGTGCCAGCAGTTTACCCCCCGTCTCCTACGAGCAGTACTTC